The source of this TCR beta chain is a study of cytomegalovirus exposure and HLA in healthy donors. The PCR contained 60 Vbeta and 13 Jbeta primers. Sequencing was performed with immunoSEQ multiplex PCR; in TCRdb, only in-frame clones are kept and a portion is missing. Of 110,000 or so clones detected, approximately 80% appear once; the ten largest clones hold roughly 2.2%. In this sample, this clone turned up once. V dropped 4 bases and J dropped 7 bases, with 17 bases sitting between them. Germline CDR1 and CDR2: SGHNT and YYREEE (reference sequence). The CDR3 is 14 residues long. Sample: PBMCs. The sequence derives from a woman in her forties in good health and CMV-seronegative. The chain is built from TRBV5-4 and TRBJ2-5; D perhaps matches TRBD1 (5 bases). CDR3 in DNA: TGTGCCAGCAGCAATCAGGGTTCAATAGGGACCCAGTACTTC. Its protein product is CASSNQGSIGTQYF.